The next 20 T cell receptor beta chains were all read from a single sample in a study of T cells in Graves' hyperthyroidism and ophthalmopathy (dated by TCRdb to between 2019 and 2020). The library came from multiplex PCR. Instrument used: Illumina HiSeq 2000. TCR beta CDR3 regions were amplified from RNA transcripts. The TCR CDR3 was subjected to a first round of RT-PCR using the HTBI primer set and the Qiagen OneStep RT-PCR kit. TCRdb's own reprocessing of the public reads used fastp at Q25 and MiXCR and kept productive beta chains. Merged by CDR3 protein, the rows form single entries marked with the most common genes and DNA. This sample comprises around 340,000 distinct CDR3 sequences, around 17% of them detected only once. The ten largest clones capture around 33% of the sample. Sequenced input: blood. The receptor source for this set is a young man with Graves' hyperthyroidism.

The chain joins TRBV7-9 to TRBJ2-3; 8 bases agree with TRBD2. The germline V gene has CDR1 SEHNR and CDR2 FQNEAQ (reference sequence). Trimming removed 5 bases from V and 3 bases from J; junction bases left unmatched: 7. This CDR3 is 15 amino acids long. In nucleotides, the CDR3 is TGTGCCAGCAGCCCGAGGGCTAGCGGGACAGATACGCAGTATTTT. It translates to CASSPRASGTDTQYF.

The chain recombines TRBV19 with TRBJ1-5, with a tentative D call TRBD1 (5 bases). CDR3 length: 17 amino acids. V was pared by 3 bases and J by 9 bases, with 24 bases between. In germline, CDR1 is LNHDA, CDR2 SQIVND (reference sequence). The CDR3 DNA reads TGTGCCAGTAGTATTTCTGACAGCTCGTCGGCGGTTCCGCCCCAGCATTTT. Its translation: CASSISDSSSAVPPQHF.

The CDR3 loop is CASSLGSGGVGEQYF. CDR3 in DNA: TGTGCCAGCAGTTTGGGGTCGGGGGGAGTCGGCGAGCAGTACTTC. V usage is TRBV12-3 or TRBV12-4 and J usage is TRBJ2-7; 7 nucleotides agree with TRBD2. The V gene end was trimmed by 3 bases and the J gene end by 6 bases; junction bases not matched to a gene: 11. This CDR3 comprises 15 residues.

At least ten counts were recorded for this clonotype. The chain carries TRBV2 and TRBJ2-7; TRBD2 matches at 13 bases. Germline assignment: CDR1 SNHLY and CDR2 FYNNEI. This CDR3 comprises 15 residues. V shed 6 bases and J 6 bases; nucleotides not matched to a gene: 8. CDR3 region: CASRAGLAGVSEQYF. CDR3 nucleotides: TGTGCCAGCAGAGCTGGACTAGCGGGAGTTAGCGAGCAGTACTTC.

This clonotype was found a few times. The chain combines TRBV2 with TRBJ2-7; D might be TRBD2 (6 bases). This CDR3 is built from 9 residues. Germline lookup yields CDR1 SNHLY and CDR2 FYNNEI. The V end was cut by 8 bases, the J end by 7 bases, with 6 bases between. CDR3 protein: CASGREQYF. CDR3 bases: TGTGCCAGCGGGAGGGAGCAGTACTTC.

In this sample, this clonotype turned up many times. V gene TRBV27 combines with J gene TRBJ2-7, with D maybe TRBD1 (6 bases). CDR3 length: 14 amino acids. Germline CDR1 reads MNHEY; CDR2 reads SMNVEV (reference sequence). Trimming took 7 bases from V and 0 from J, leaving 13 bases between them. The CDR3 here is CASKNRVDSYEQYF. CDR3 in DNA: TGTGCCAGCAAGAACAGGGTAGACTCCTACGAGCAGTACTTC.

This clonotype has a count of ten or more. The chain uses TRBV6-2 or TRBV6-3 and TRBJ2-1; 12 nucleotides line up with TRBD2. This CDR3 has 17 amino acids. Germline V CDR1 and CDR2: MNHEY, SVGEGT. V lost 2 bases to trimming and J lost 6 bases; unmatched junction nucleotides: 8. CDR3 protein: CASSYGLAGGKSNEQFF. Written as DNA, the CDR3 is TGTGCCAGCAGTTACGGGCTAGCGGGAGGGAAATCCAATGAGCAGTTCTTC.

Only a few counts were recorded for this clonotype. The chain combines TRBV5-1 with TRBJ1-2; 7 bases line up with TRBD1. With V trimmed by 3 bases and J by 6 bases, 11 bases remained unmatched. The CDR3 sequence is 15 residues long. Germline-derived CDR1 and CDR2 are SGHRS and YFSETQ. The CDR3 reads CASSWDSPSRDGYTF. CDR3 bases: TGCGCCAGCAGCTGGGACAGCCCCTCGCGGGATGGCTACACCTTC.

The V gene is TRBV5-1, the J gene TRBJ2-7, with D hard to call. Germline V gene lookup returns CDR1 SGHRS and CDR2 YFSETQ. The CDR3 has 14 amino acids. The ends were cut back, 0 bases at V and 0 bases at J, with 7 bases in the middle. Here the CDR3 reads CASSLVGYSYEQYF. CDR3 nucleotide sequence: TGCGCCAGCAGCTTGGTAGGTTACTCCTACGAGCAGTACTTC.

This clonotype was counted many times. The rearrangement links TRBV12-3 or TRBV12-4 to TRBJ2-3; D may be TRBD2 (7 bases). This CDR3 region has 14 residues. The V and J ends lost 3 bases and 6 bases respectively, with 13 bases between them. For the CDR3, the DNA is TGTGCCAGCAGTTTGTCAGGGGAGGGGGATACGCAGTATTTT. It specifies CASSLSGEGDTQYF.

In nucleotides, the CDR3 is TGCGCCAGCAGCCCCCTGGGGAGCGGGAGGAGCGCAGATACGCAGTATTTT. It specifies CASSPLGSGRSADTQYF. The J gene is TRBJ2-3, the V gene TRBV5-1; the match to TRBD2 covers 9 bases. The CDR3 is made up of 17 amino acids. CDR1 and CDR2 from the germline V gene are SGHRS and YFSETQ. The V gene end was trimmed by 4 bases and the J gene end by 4 bases; junction bases not matched to a gene: 13.

The V and J genes are TRBV15 and TRBJ2-3; D is possibly TRBD1 (6 bases). The CDR3 has 12 residues. Germline lookup yields CDR1 LNHNV and CDR2 YYDKDF (reference sequence). Trimming removed 6 bases at V and 6 bases at J, with 10 bases between. DNA for the CDR3: TGTGCCACCAGTACGACAGGTGATACGCAGTATTTT. It is translated as CATSTTGDTQYF.

The chain links TRBV3-1 to TRBJ1-2; D may be TRBD1 (6 bases). Germline V gene lookup returns CDR1 LGHDT and CDR2 YNNKEL (reference sequence). The V and J ends lost 4 bases and 8 bases respectively, with 14 bases between them. This CDR3 contains 13 residues. Written as DNA, the CDR3 is TGTGCCAGCAGCCCCTTAGGGGGGATCGGCTACACCTTC. Translation: CASSPLGGIGYTF.

Many counts were recorded for this clonotype. V and J are TRBV28 and TRBJ1-2, with 8 positions matching TRBD1. The CDR3 totals 14 residues. The V and J ends lost 4 bases and 4 bases, in that order; junction bases with no gene match: 5. Germline V gives CDR1 MDHEN, CDR2 SYDVKM. Here the CDR3 reads CASSSGTGVYGYTF. CDR3 DNA sequence: TGTGCCAGCAGTTCCGGGACAGGCGTCTATGGCTACACCTTC.

Many counts were recorded for this clonotype. This chain's CDR3 is CATSDFAGPGLAGNEQFF. CDR3 DNA: TGTGCCACCAGTGATTTCGCCGGTCCGGGACTAGCGGGAAATGAGCAGTTCTTC. This chain uses TRBV24-1 with TRBJ2-1, with 13 bases aligning to TRBD2. With 1 base clipped from V and 7 bases from J, the junction kept 9 bases outside the gene matches. This CDR3 is 18 amino acids long. Looked up from germline, CDR1 is KGHDR and CDR2 is SFDVKD.

This clonotype has just a few counts. The gene calls are TRBV28 and TRBJ2-2; the D is unclear. V was pared by 10 bases and J by 2 bases, with 17 bases between. This CDR3 is 15 amino acids long. Germline V gene sequence: CDR1 MDHEN, CDR2 SYDVKM. The CDR3 region is CATGLSPVNTGELFF. Written as DNA, the CDR3 is TGTGCCACCGGCCTCAGCCCCGTTAACACCGGGGAGCTGTTTTTT.

The chain uses TRBV7-8 and TRBJ1-6; unclear D gene. With 4 bases removed from V and 7 bases from J, the gap between germline ends came to 17 bases. Germline V gives CDR1 SGHVS, CDR2 FQNEAQ. This CDR3 has 16 residues. The CDR3 DNA reads as TGTGCCAGCAGCTACACCGCGCATGGTGGAAATTCACCCCTCCACTTT. Translation gives CASSYTAHGGNSPLHF.

CDR3 in amino acids: CASSPGQATTDTQYF. The CDR3 DNA is TGTGCCAGCAGTCCGGGACAGGCAACCACAGATACGCAGTATTTT. V is TRBV28 and J is TRBJ2-3; 8 nucleotides line up with TRBD1. From germline, CDR1 is MDHEN and CDR2 SYDVKM. The V and J ends lost 5 bases and 2 bases, in that order; junction bases with no gene match: 6. CDR3 length: 15 residues.

Only a few counts were recorded for this clonotype. The chain has TRBV6-6 and TRBJ2-5; no firm D call. In germline, CDR1 is MNHNY, CDR2 SVGAGI (reference sequence). The CDR3 loop spans 15 amino acids. Trimming cost V 2 bases and J 2 bases, with 12 bases left between them. Written as DNA, the CDR3 is TGTGCCAGCAGTTACATCCAAGGAGCACAAGAGACCCAGTACTTC. Protein: CASSYIQGAQETQYF.

This clonotype was observed many times. The chain recombines TRBV20-1 with TRBJ2-5; D might be TRBD2 (6 bases). CDR3 length: 13 residues. Looked up from germline, CDR1 is DFQATT and CDR2 is SNEGSKA (reference sequence). V gave up 3 bases and J gave up 8 bases, with 16 bases separating them. The CDR3 spells CSASDGGGGTQYF. CDR3 bases: TGCAGTGCTAGTGACGGTGGGGGAGGAACCCAGTACTTC.